This T cell receptor (beta chain) is drawn from a study of human T cells and chemical hapten exposure. This clonotype was detected only a few times. The time point denotes: pre-sensitization, week 0. Described treatment: therapeutic diphenylcyclopropenone sensitization with weekly scalp DPC. Patients had alopecia, were aged 18 to 70, and were not pregnant. Someone pulled total RNA out of unfractionated whole blood. Under the authors' procedure: A typical sample had 95,000 to 100,000 TCRs, with roughly 20,000 to 690,600 overall. TCRdb recomputed calls from the RACE reads with MiXCR, one row per CDR3 protein. TCRdb assigned the V and J calls; the authors' analysis was not used. The sample has about 110,000 distinct CDR3 sequences; around 10% are singletons. The length of the CDR3 is 13 residues. V was shortened by 5 bases and J by 0 bases, with 8 bases between the two germline ends. Per the germline V gene, CDR1 is SGHVS and CDR2 is FQNEAQ.

The clonotype comes from a woman aged 45-59 years with alopecia areata. Some clones in this sample may be carry-over from other donors' samples. The sample in question was whole blood, obtained in connection with sensitization to the hapten diphenylcyclopropenone (DPC). The genes are TRBV7-8 and TRBJ2-7, with a possible D match to TRBD2 (6 bases). The CDR3, as DNA: TGTGCCAGCAGCCGGGACTTCTCCTACGAGCAGTACTTC. This translates into CASSRDFSYEQYF. The full variable domain, rest sourced from reference TRBV7-8 and TRBJ2-7, is GAGVSQSPRYKVAKRGQDVALRCDPISGHVSLFWYQQALGQGPEFLTYFQNEAQLDKSGLPSDRFFAERPEGSVSTLKIQRTQQEDSAVYLCASSRDFSYEQYFGPGTRLTVT.